The present T cell receptor beta chain was sequenced within a study of blood T cell repertoires in COVID-19 (dated by TCRdb to 2018 to 2021). Broadly, across the study: The collaborator samples originated in the United States, Italy and Spain and spanned the acute and convalescent phases of COVID-19. The dataset comprised deeply sampled blood TCRbeta repertoires from subjects exposed to, actively infected with, or recovered from COVID-19. HLA class I and class II types, where available, came from metadata supplied by the sample provider rather than from assay-based typing. The repertoires were released in a freely available public database meant as a resource for research on the immune response to SARS-CoV-2. The prospective study material was composed of cDNA or gDNA derived from T cells, B-cell-depleted T cells, or PBMCs. Nearly every sample came with metadata listing a de-identified subject ID, COVID-19 status, age in years and sex. Samples came from the ongoing ImmuneRACE study (first 160 participants) plus 1,254 subjects from 6 global collaborators.

Details on this clone: Its specific antigen is unknown. Base qualities are not recorded, but no much larger clone differs from it by a single base.

Including the terminal cysteine and phenylalanine, the CDR3 comprises 13 residues. Of the read, only the CDR3 DNA is kept; its 39 bases are in frame from base 1. The germline V gene specifies MNHEY as CDR1 and SVGAGI as CDR2. V loses 2 bases, J loses 8 bases, and the germline ends lie 12 bases apart. TCRbeta CDR3 regions were amplified from genomic DNA by means of the immunoSEQ Assay, a bias-controlled multiplex PCR. For the original study's pipeline: The number of nucleated cells in each sample was estimated from the amplification of reference gene primers within the assay. To quantify the absolute abundance of each unique TCRbeta CDR3 rearrangement, sequence reads were collapsed and filtered. For each sample, productive Simpson clonality was calculated as the square root of Simpson's diversity index across productive rearrangements. TCRdb limited this immuneACCESS table to in-frame rearrangements with V and J called. A share of clones is missing; checked studies link under half to unresolved V genes, and the rest is unexplained. D and trimming were read from the DNA, whereas the V and J calls and clone size are those reported in that table. This sample lists approximately 76,000 clones; roughly 88% were detected once. Less than 45% of the sample comes from the top ten.

The collaborating institutions used their own protocols to collect whole blood in K2EDTA tubes. For TCRbeta analysis, collaborators shipped samples as frozen whole blood, isolated PBMCs, or DNA extracted from either of those sample types. What the work shows at the level of the full study, not this receptor alone: How much clinical and demographic metadata was included differed by source and by participant, and the metadata was provided uncurated.

The sequence derives from a human donor in a cohort sampled during active COVID-19. The sequencing sample was made of peripheral blood. The sequence is built from TRBV6-5 and TRBJ1-1, and perhaps TRBD1 as D gene, on 5 matching bases. The DNA sequence is given as TGTGCCAGCAGTTACCGAGGACATCTAGAAGCTTTCTTT. It translates as CASSYRGHLEAFF.